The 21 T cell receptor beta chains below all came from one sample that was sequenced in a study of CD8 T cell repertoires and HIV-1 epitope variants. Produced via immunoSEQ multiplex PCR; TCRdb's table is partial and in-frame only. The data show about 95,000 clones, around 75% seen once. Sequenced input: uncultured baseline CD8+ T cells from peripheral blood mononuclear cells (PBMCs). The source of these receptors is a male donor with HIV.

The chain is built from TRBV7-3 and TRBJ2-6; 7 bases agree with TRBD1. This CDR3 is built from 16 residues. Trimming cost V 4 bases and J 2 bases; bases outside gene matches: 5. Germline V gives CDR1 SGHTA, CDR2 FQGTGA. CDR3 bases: TGTGCCAGCAGCTCAGGACAGGCGGCTGGGGCCAACGTCCTGACTTTC. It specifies CASSSGQAAGANVLTF.

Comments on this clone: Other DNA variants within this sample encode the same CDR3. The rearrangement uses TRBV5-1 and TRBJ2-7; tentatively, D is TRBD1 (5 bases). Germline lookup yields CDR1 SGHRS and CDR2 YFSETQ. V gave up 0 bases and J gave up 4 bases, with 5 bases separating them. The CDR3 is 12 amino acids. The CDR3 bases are TGCGCCAGCAGCTTGGGGACATACGAGCAGTACTTC. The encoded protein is CASSLGTYEQYF. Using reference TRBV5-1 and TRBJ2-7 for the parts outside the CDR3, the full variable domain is KAGVTQTPRYLIKTRGQQVTLSCSPISGHRSVSWYQQTPGQGLQFLFEYFSETQRNKGNFPGRFSGRQFSNSRSEMNVSTLELGDSALYLCASSLGTYEQYFGPGTRLTVT.

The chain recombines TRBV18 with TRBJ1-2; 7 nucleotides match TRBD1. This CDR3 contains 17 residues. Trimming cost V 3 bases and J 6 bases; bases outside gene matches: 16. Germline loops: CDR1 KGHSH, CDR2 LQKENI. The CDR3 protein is CASSPKKTTGDIDGYTF. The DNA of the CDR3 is TGTGCCAGCTCACCCAAAAAAACAACAGGGGATATTGATGGCTACACCTTC.

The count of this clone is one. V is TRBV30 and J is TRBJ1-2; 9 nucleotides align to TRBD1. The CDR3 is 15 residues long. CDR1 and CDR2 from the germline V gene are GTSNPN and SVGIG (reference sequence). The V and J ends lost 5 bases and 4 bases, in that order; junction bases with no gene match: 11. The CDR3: CAWVQGALRSYGYTF. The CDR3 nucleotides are TGTGCCTGGGTACAGGGGGCGCTAAGAAGCTATGGCTACACCTTC. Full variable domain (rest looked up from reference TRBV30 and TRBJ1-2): SQTIHQWPATLVQPVGSPLSLECTVEGTSNPNLYWYRQAAGRGLQLLFYSVGIGQISSEVPQNLSASRPQDRQFILSSKKLLLSDSGFYLCAWVQGALRSYGYTFGSGTRLTVV.

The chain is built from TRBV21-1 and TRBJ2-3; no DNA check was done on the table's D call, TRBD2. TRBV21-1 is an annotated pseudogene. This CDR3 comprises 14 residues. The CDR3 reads CAARASGSADTQYF. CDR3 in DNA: TGTGCCGCTCGGGCTAGCGGGAGTGCAGATACGCAGTATTTT.

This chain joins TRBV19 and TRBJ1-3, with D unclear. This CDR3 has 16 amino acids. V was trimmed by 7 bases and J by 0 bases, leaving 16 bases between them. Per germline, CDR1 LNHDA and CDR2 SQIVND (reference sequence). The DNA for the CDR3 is TGTGCCAGTACCACGGGCGGCAGCTACTCTGGAAACACCATATATTTT. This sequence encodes CASTTGGSYSGNTIYF.

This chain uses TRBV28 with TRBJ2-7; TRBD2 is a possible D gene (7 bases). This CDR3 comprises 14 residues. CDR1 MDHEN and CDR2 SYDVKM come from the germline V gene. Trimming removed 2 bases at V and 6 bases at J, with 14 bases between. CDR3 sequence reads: CASSLGGAPIEQYF. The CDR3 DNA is TGTGCCAGCAGTTTAGGGGGGGCCCCTATCGAGCAGTACTTC.

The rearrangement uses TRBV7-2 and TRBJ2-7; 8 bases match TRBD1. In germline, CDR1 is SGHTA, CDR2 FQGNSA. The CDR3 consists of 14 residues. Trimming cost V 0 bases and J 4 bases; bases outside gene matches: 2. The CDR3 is CASSLARGLYEQYF. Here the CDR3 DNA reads TGTGCCAGCAGCTTAGCCAGGGGGCTTTACGAGCAGTACTTC.

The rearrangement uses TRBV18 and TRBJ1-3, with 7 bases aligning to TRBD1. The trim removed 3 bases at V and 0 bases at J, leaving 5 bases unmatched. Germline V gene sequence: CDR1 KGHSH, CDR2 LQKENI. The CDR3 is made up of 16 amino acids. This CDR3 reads CASSPTGLLSGNTIYF. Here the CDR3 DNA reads TGTGCCAGCTCACCGACAGGGCTTCTCTCTGGAAACACCATATATTTT.

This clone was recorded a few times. CDR3 nucleotide sequence: TGTGCCTCCTCACAGGTCTATGGCTACACCTTC. This translates into CASSQVYGYTF. The genes are TRBV28 and TRBJ1-2; TRBD1 might be the D (5 bases). The V and J ends lost 11 bases and 4 bases respectively, with 11 bases between them. The CDR3 has 11 amino acids. The germline gives CDR1 MDHEN, CDR2 SYDVKM.

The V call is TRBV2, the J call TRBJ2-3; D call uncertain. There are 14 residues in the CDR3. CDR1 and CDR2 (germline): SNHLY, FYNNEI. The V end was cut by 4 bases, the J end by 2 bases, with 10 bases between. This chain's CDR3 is CASSVGGDTDTQYF. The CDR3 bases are TGTGCCAGCAGTGTCGGCGGAGACACAGATACGCAGTATTTT.

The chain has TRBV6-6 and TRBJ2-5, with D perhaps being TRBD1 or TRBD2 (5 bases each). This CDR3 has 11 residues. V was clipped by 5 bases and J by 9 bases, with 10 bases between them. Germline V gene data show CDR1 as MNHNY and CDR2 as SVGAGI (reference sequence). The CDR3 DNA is TGTGCCAGCAGTGATCTGGGGGCCCAGTACTTC. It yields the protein CASSDLGAQYF.

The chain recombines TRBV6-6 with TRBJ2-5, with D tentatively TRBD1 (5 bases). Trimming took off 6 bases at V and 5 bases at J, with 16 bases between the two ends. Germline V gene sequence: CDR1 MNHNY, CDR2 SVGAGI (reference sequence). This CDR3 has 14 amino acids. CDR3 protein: CASSDRSGAETQYF. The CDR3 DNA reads TGTGCCAGCAGCGATCGATCTGGGGCCGAGACCCAGTACTTC.

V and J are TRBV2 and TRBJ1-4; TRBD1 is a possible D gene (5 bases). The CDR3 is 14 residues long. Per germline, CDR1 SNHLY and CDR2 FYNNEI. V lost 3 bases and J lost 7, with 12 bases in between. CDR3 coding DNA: TGTGCCAGCAGTGAGGGCAGGGAAGGTGAAAAACTGTTTTTT. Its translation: CASSEGREGEKLFF.

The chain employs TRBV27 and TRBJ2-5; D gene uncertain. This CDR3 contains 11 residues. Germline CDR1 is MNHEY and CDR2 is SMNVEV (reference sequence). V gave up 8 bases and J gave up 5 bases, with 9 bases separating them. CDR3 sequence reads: CASVLRETQYF. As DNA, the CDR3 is TGTGCCAGCGTTCTTCGGGAGACCCAGTACTTC.

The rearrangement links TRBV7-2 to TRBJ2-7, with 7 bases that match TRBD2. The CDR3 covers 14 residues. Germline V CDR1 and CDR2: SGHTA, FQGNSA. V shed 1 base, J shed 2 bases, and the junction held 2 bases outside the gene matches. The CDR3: CASSLVTSAYEQYF. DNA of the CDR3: TGTGCCAGCAGCTTAGTAACTAGCGCCTACGAGCAGTACTTC.

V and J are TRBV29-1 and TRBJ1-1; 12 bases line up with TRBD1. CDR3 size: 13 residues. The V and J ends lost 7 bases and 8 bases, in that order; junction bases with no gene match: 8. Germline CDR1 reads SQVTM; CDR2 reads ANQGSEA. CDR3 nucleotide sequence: TGCAGCGCCGGGACAGGGGGCGCCTGGGAAGCTTTCTTT. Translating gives CSAGTGGAWEAFF.

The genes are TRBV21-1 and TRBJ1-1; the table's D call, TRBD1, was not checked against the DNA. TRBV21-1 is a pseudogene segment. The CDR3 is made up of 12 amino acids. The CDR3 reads CAPLQENTEAFF. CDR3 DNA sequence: TGTGCCCCTTTACAGGAGAACACTGAAGCTTTCTTT.

CDR3: CASSPDGYNEQFF. The DNA of the CDR3 is TGCGCCAGCAGCCCGGACGGCTACAATGAGCAGTTCTTC. The V call is TRBV5-1, the J call TRBJ2-1; D uncertain. V lost 4 bases to trimming and J lost 3 bases, with 8 bases between them. The CDR3 spans 13 residues. Germline V gene data show CDR1 as SGHRS and CDR2 as YFSETQ.

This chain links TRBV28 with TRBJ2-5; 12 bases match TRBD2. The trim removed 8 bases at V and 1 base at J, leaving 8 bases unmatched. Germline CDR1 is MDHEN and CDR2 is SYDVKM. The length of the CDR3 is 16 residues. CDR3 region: CASLKQLAGGQETQYF. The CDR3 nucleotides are TGTGCCAGCTTAAAGCAACTAGCGGGGGGCCAAGAGACCCAGTACTTC. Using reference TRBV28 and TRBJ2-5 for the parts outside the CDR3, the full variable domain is DVKVTQSSRYLVKRTGEKVFLECVQDMDHENMFWYRQDPGLGLRLIYFSYDVKMKEKGDIPEGYSVSREKKERFSLILESASTNQTSMYLCASLKQLAGGQETQYFGPGTRLLVL.

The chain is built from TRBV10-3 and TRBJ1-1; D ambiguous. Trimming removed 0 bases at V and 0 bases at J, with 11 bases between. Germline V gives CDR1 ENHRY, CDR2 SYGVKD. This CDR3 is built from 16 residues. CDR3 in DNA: TGTGCCATCAGTGAGTCGGGCGCCGGGCTGAACACTGAAGCTTTCTTT. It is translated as CAISESGAGLNTEAFF.